One sample yielded the 26 T cell receptor beta chains listed below, sequenced in a study of T-cell memory formation after mild COVID-19. Each CDR3 protein is one row after TCRdb ran MiXCR on the 5' RACE reads. The data hold just under 350,000 distinct CDR3 sequences, with roughly 13% observed a single time. The sequencing sample was made of PBMCs or a T cell subset sorted from them (not recorded which). These receptors all stem from a man younger than 35 who had mild COVID-19 (a few samples of this study predate the infection). Cell type and time point are not known.

The rearrangement joins TRBV7-2 to TRBJ2-3, with 11 bases matching TRBD2. Germline V gene lookup returns CDR1 SGHTA and CDR2 FQGNSA. This CDR3 has 15 residues. The junction had 3 bases not matched to a gene; V was cut back by 3 bases and J by 4 bases. The CDR3 region has the DNA TGTGCCAGCAGCTTGACTAGCGGGGCGTCAGATACGCAGTATTTT. As protein: CASSLTSGASDTQYF.

This clonotype was recorded a few times. The genes are TRBV5-1 and TRBJ2-7; 8 bases match TRBD1. Germline lookup yields CDR1 SGHRS and CDR2 YFSETQ. The CDR3 extends over 14 amino acids. With V trimmed by 3 bases and J by 5 bases, 7 bases remained unmatched. CDR3 region: CASSSLTGVDEQYF. In nucleotides, the CDR3 is TGCGCCAGCAGCTCACTGACAGGGGTCGACGAGCAGTACTTC. Full variable domain (remainder filled in from reference TRBV5-1 and TRBJ2-7): KAGVTQTPRYLIKTRGQQVTLSCSPISGHRSVSWYQQTPGQGLQFLFEYFSETQRNKGNFPGRFSGRQFSNSRSEMNVSTLELGDSALYLCASSSLTGVDEQYFGPGTRLTVT.

Only a few counts were recorded for this clonotype. The chain couples TRBV28 to TRBJ2-2; D is undetermined. Per the germline V gene, CDR1 is MDHEN and CDR2 is SYDVKM. Trimming left V 6 bases short and J 3 bases short, with 11 bases between. The CDR3 is made up of 14 amino acids. CDR3 nucleotide sequence: TGTGCCAGCAGACCAGGACGGCACACCGGGGAGCTGTTTTTT. This gives the protein CASRPGRHTGELFF.

This chain joins TRBV12-3 or TRBV12-4 and TRBJ2-2; TRBD2 aligns across 12 bases. The CDR3 contains 15 residues. V shed 6 bases and J 5 bases; nucleotides not matched to a gene: 4. The CDR3 nucleotides are TGTGCCAGCAGATCGGGACTAGCGGGTACCGGGGAGCTGTTTTTT. Residues: CASRSGLAGTGELFF.

This clonotype was counted between two and nine times. CDR3 loop: CASTPLAGAYNEQFF. In DNA form, the CDR3 reads TGTGCCAGCACCCCCCTAGCGGGGGCCTACAATGAGCAGTTCTTC. V usage is TRBV27 and J usage is TRBJ2-1; 10 nucleotides align to TRBD2. V trimming: 7 bases; J trimming: 2 bases; junction bases outside the gene matches: 5. Germline lookup yields CDR1 MNHEY and CDR2 SMNVEV (reference sequence). The CDR3 has 15 residues.

The chain couples TRBV6-5 to TRBJ1-1, with 10 bases fitting TRBD1. Per the germline V gene, CDR1 is MNHEY and CDR2 is SVGAGI. Germline trimming cut 5 bases from V and 1 base from J; bases unmatched to any gene: 7. The CDR3 sequence is 16 residues long. The CDR3 coding sequence is TGTGCCAGCAGTGCCGGGACAGGGGACACGAACACTGAAGCTTTCTTT. Translated: CASSAGTGDTNTEAFF.

This clonotype was counted only a few times. The chain has TRBV20-1 and TRBJ2-7; D is uncertain. Trimming took off 0 bases at V and 7 bases at J, with 10 bases between the two ends. The CDR3 extends over 12 amino acids. CDR1 DFQATT and CDR2 SNEGSKA come from the germline V gene (reference sequence). The CDR3 sequence is CSARDPMSEQYF. DNA of the CDR3: TGCAGTGCTAGAGACCCCATGTCGGAGCAGTACTTC.

The chain combines TRBV18 with TRBJ1-6; D unclear. V shed 1 base and J shed 10 bases, with 8 bases lying between them. From germline, CDR1 is KGHSH and CDR2 LQKENI. CDR3 length: 13 residues. CDR3 sequence (DNA): TGTGCCAGCTCACCACGGGAGGAATCACCCCTCCACTTT. This codes for CASSPREESPLHF.

The chain joins TRBV12-3 or TRBV12-4 to TRBJ1-6, with D hard to call. Between the trimmed V and J ends, which lost 3 bases and 9 bases, there was a span of 9 bases. The CDR3 length is 13 residues. The chain's CDR3 is CASSFGSSSPLHF. DNA for the CDR3: TGTGCCAGCAGTTTCGGGTCCTCTTCACCCCTCCACTTT.

To note about this clonotype: Being one base from a much bigger clone, this may be a read error. The CDR3 carries no conserved terminal phenylalanine or tryptophan, so it likely arises from a read error. The gene calls are TRBV12-3 or TRBV12-4 and TRBJ2-3, with a weak D call TRBD1 (5 bases). The CDR3 is 12 residues long. The ends were cut back, 2 bases at V and 5 bases at J, with 5 bases in the middle. This chain's CDR3 is CASSLTGDTQYS. DNA of the CDR3: TGTGCCAGCAGTTTAACAGGAGATACGCAGTATTCT.

This clonotype occurred many times. This chain connects TRBV6-5 to TRBJ1-5; D not certain. Per germline, CDR1 MNHEY and CDR2 SVGAGI. Trimming took off 2 bases at V and 0 bases at J, with 8 bases between the two ends. The CDR3 length is 15 residues. The CDR3 nucleotides are TGTGCCAGCAGTTACGGGTTGGATAGCAATCAGCCCCAGCATTTT. It encodes CASSYGLDSNQPQHF.

This chain joins TRBV2 and TRBJ2-2, with 12 positions matching TRBD1. The CDR3 has 17 amino acids. Losses at the gene ends were 7 bases for V and 2 bases for J; bases not matched to a gene: 8. The germline V gene encodes CDR1 SNHLY and CDR2 FYNNEI. CDR3 region: CASTPGQGALNTGELFF. Here the CDR3 DNA reads TGTGCCAGCACCCCGGGACAGGGGGCTCTAAACACCGGGGAGCTGTTTTTT.

This rearrangement joins TRBV29-1 to TRBJ2-3; possible D gene TRBD1, 5 bases. CDR1 is SQVTM and CDR2 is ANQGSEA in the germline V gene. The CDR3 has 14 residues. V dropped 4 bases and J dropped 1 base, with 12 bases sitting between them. CDR3 nucleotides: TGCAGCGTTGGTACCACAGGCGGCACAGATACGCAGTATTTT. Translation: CSVGTTGGTDTQYF.

V gene TRBV21-1 combines with J gene TRBJ1-6. TRBV21-1 is designated a pseudogene. The CDR3 is 13 residues long. CDR3 protein: CASSLRFSSPLHF. The CDR3, as DNA: TGTGCCAGCAGCCTACGTTTTAGTTCACCCCTCCACTTT.

This chain links TRBV18 with TRBJ1-6; D possibly corresponds to TRBD1 (6 bases). The CDR3 consists of 14 residues. Germline V gene data show CDR1 as KGHSH and CDR2 as LQKENI. The V end lost 2 bases, the J end lost 10 bases, and 12 bases lay between the germline ends. CDR3 nucleotides: TGTGCCAGCTCACCAGCCCGAGGGGGATCACCCCTCCACTTT. It specifies CASSPARGGSPLHF.

The chain has TRBV11-2 and TRBJ1-1; 7 nucleotides align to TRBD1. J lost 1 base, V lost 1 base, and 6 bases had no gene match. The CDR3 consists of 16 residues. CDR1 is SGHAT and CDR2 is FQNNGV in the germline V gene. CDR3 DNA sequence: TGTGCCAGCAGCTTAGGAGGGGCAGGGGGGAACACTGAAGCTTTCTTT. Amino acids: CASSLGGAGGNTEAFF.

The chain uses TRBV4-2 and TRBJ1-6, with D possibly TRBD1 on 5 matching bases. The germline gives CDR1 LGHNA, CDR2 YNFKEQ. Trimming took 3 bases from V and 7 from J, leaving 16 bases between them. The CDR3 length is 16 residues. The CDR3 DNA sequence: TGTGCCAGCAGCCAGTCAGTCTCAGGGCAAAATTCACCCCTCCACTTT. As protein: CASSQSVSGQNSPLHF.

The CDR3 DNA reads as TGTGCCACCAGGGCTGCCGGGGCCTACAATGAGCAGTTCTTC. Translated: CATRAAGAYNEQFF. V gene TRBV24-1 combines with J gene TRBJ2-1, with D possibly being TRBD2 (5 bases). Between the trimmed V and J ends, which lost 7 bases and 2 bases, there was a span of 11 bases. Germline CDR1 and CDR2: KGHDR and SFDVKD. This CDR3 is built from 14 residues.

This clonotype was counted only a few times. This chain connects TRBV9 to TRBJ2-1; 7 bases agree with TRBD1. The CDR3 consists of 12 residues. Losses at the gene ends were 3 bases for V and 9 bases for J; bases not matched to a gene: 3. Germline V lookup: CDR1 SGDLS, CDR2 YYNGEE. CDR3 amino acids: CASSERGPEQFF. CDR3 nucleotides: TGTGCCAGCAGCGAAAGGGGGCCTGAGCAGTTCTTC. The variable domain in full, with the rest retrieved from reference TRBV9 and TRBJ2-1, is DSGVTQTPKHLITATGQRVTLRCSPRSGDLSVYWYQQSLDQGLQFLIQYYNGEERAKGNILERFSAQQFPDLHSELNLSSLELGDSALYFCASSERGPEQFFGPGTRLTVL.

The rearrangement joins TRBV20-1 to TRBJ2-4; 9 bases fit TRBD2. Trimming took 3 bases from V and 6 from J; bases not matched to a gene: 6. The CDR3 is 14 residues long. The germline V gene encodes CDR1 DFQATT and CDR2 SNEGSKA (reference sequence). Here the CDR3 reads CSARRGGFGNIQYF. Written as DNA, the CDR3 is TGCAGTGCTAGGCGGGGGGGGTTCGGAAACATTCAGTACTTC.

The V and J genes are TRBV5-1 and TRBJ2-2; D perhaps matches TRBD1 (6 bases). The CDR3 spans 16 residues. The V end lost 3 bases, the J end lost 3 bases, and 15 bases lay between the germline ends. Germline values: CDR1 SGHRS, CDR2 YFSETQ. CDR3 sequence reads: CASSSVGAVYTGELFF. The DNA for the CDR3 is TGCGCCAGCAGCTCCGTGGGGGCCGTGTACACCGGGGAGCTGTTTTTT.

This clonotype has more than one count but fewer than ten. The rearrangement joins TRBV13 to TRBJ2-5, with 8 positions matching TRBD1. CDR1 is PRHDT, CDR2 FYEKMQ, per germline (reference sequence). Trimming at V came to 7 bases and at J to 5 bases, leaving 18 bases not matched to a gene. The length of the CDR3 is 17 residues. DNA for the CDR3: TGTGCCAGCACCGAACGGGCGGCAGGGGGCTATGAGGAGACCCAGTACTTC. As protein: CASTERAAGGYEETQYF.

The chain has TRBV12-3 or TRBV12-4 and TRBJ2-7; no clear D. V dropped 2 bases and J dropped 3 bases, with 17 bases sitting between them. CDR3 length: 16 residues. As DNA, the CDR3 is TGTGCCAGCAGTTTAAGTTGGACGGGCAGTTTCTACGAGCAGTACTTC. Encoded protein: CASSLSWTGSFYEQYF.

The chain recombines TRBV6-6 with TRBJ1-1, with D perhaps TRBD1 (5 bases). V lost 8 bases to trimming and J lost 0 bases, with 22 bases between them. Looked up from germline, CDR1 is MNHNY and CDR2 is SVGAGI (reference sequence). The CDR3 has 17 amino acids. Here the CDR3 reads CASSIDRDGTMNTEAFF. CDR3 in DNA: TGTGCCAGCTCTATAGATCGGGACGGAACTATGAACACTGAAGCTTTCTTT.

This rearrangement joins TRBV4-2 to TRBJ2-3, with 11 bases aligning to TRBD1. The germline CDR1 and CDR2 sequences are LGHNA and YNFKEQ. Losses at the gene ends were 8 bases for V and 4 bases for J; bases not matched to a gene: 2. The CDR3 spans 13 residues. The CDR3 protein is CASRTGGADTQYF. CDR3 nucleotides: TGTGCCAGCCGGACAGGGGGCGCAGATACGCAGTATTTT.

The J gene is TRBJ2-1, the V gene TRBV4-2; 11 bases line up with TRBD2. The CDR3 contains 16 residues. Germline V gives CDR1 LGHNA, CDR2 YNFKEQ. The V and J ends lost 0 bases and 10 bases, in that order; junction bases with no gene match: 8. The CDR3 nucleotides read TGTGCCAGCAGCCAAGAGGTAGCGGGGGGGCCCCGAGAGCAGTTCTTC. Translated, it gives CASSQEVAGGPREQFF.